This is a list of T cell receptor beta chains from one sample in a study of regulatory T cells in long-lasting Graves disease. TCRdb re-called the multiplex PCR reads through MiXCR, storing one row per CDR3 protein. The profile covers approximately 400,000 distinct CDR3 sequences, with 15% appearing a single time and about 20% taken by the ten largest. Sequencing was performed on peripheral blood mononuclear cells (PBMCs), taken at new diagnosis, from a patient treated with antithyroid drugs. The receptors derive from a female donor with Graves disease. Each CDR3 is given with its conserved first and last residue. The D gene is left open where the match is weak. Clone size is given for some rows only: seen once, a few or many times, or a class if the clone is expanded.

clone_size | j_call | d_call | v_call | cdr3_aa | cdr3_nt
NA | TRBJ1-6 | TRBD1 | TRBV7-9 | CASSLTGTGGPNSPLHF | TGTGCCAGCAGCTTAACCGGGACAGGGGGACCAAATTCACCCCTCCACTTT
once | TRBJ1-6 | TRBD1 | TRBV7-8 | CASSLGGTGTSSPLHF | TGTGCCAGCAGCTTAGGGGGGACAGGGACAAGTTCACCCCTCCACTTT
NA | TRBJ1-2 | NA | TRBV19 | CASTKRDSPDPNYGYTF | TGTGCCAGTACTAAACGGGACTCTCCGGACCCTAACTATGGCTACACCTTC
NA | TRBJ1-2 | NA | TRBV7-2 | CASSFEGIDGYTF | TGTGCCAGCAGCTTCGAGGGGATTGATGGCTACACCTTC
NA | TRBJ1-5 | NA | TRBV4-2 | CASSPSGPGDQSQHF | TGTGCCAGCAGCCCCTCAGGGCCGGGAGATCAGTCCCAGCATTTT
NA | TRBJ1-1 | TRBD1 | TRBV6-1 | CDSSAGQVMNTEAFF | TGTGACAGCAGTGCGGGACAGGTGATGAACACTGAAGCTTTCTTT
NA | TRBJ2-3 | TRBD2 | TRBV12-3/TRBV12-4 | CASSFSIAGGPSDTQYF | TGTGCCAGCAGTTTCTCGATTGCGGGGGGGCCGTCAGATACGCAGTATTTT
many | TRBJ2-3 | NA | TRBV10-2 | CASRPEGRDTQYF | TGCGCCAGCAGACCGGAAGGTCGGGATACGCAGTATTTT
NA | TRBJ1-2 | NA | TRBV19 | CASSIGASAYGYTF | TGTGCCAGTAGTATAGGGGCCAGCGCCTATGGCTACACCTTC
many | TRBJ2-1 | NA | TRBV7-9 | CASSSGRGSYNEQFF | TGTGCCAGCAGCTCCGGACGGGGCTCCTACAATGAGCAGTTCTTC
many | TRBJ1-5 | NA | TRBV12-5 | CASGFRGLGNQPQHF | TGTGCTAGTGGTTTCCGGGGACTTGGGAATCAGCCCCAGCATTTT
many | TRBJ1-5 | NA | TRBV9 | CASSVDNRNQPQHF | TGTGCCAGCAGCGTAGATAACAGAAATCAGCCCCAGCATTTT
many | TRBJ2-7 | TRBD1 | TRBV6-2/TRBV6-3 | CASSSPPGQGNEQYF | TGTGCCAGCAGTTCCCCCCCGGGACAGGGTAACGAGCAGTACTTC
NA | TRBJ2-5 | NA | TRBV7-3 | CASSLGRDYQETQYF | TGTGCCAGCAGCTTAGGCCGGGACTACCAAGAGACCCAGTACTTC
few | TRBJ2-7 | NA | TRBV9 | CASSPMDGPYEQYF | TGTGCCAGCAGCCCCATGGACGGACCCTACGAGCAGTACTTC
many | TRBJ2-3 | NA | TRBV9 | CASMEGVSTDTQYF | TGTGCCAGCATGGAGGGGGTTAGCACAGATACGCAGTATTTT
many | TRBJ2-3 | TRBD2 | TRBV20-1 | CSALPLLAGHTDTQYF | TGCAGTGCCCTCCCCCTCCTAGCGGGGCACACAGATACGCAGTATTTT
many | TRBJ2-3 | TRBD2 | TRBV27 | CASTTVGASGIGADTQYF | TGTGCCAGCACCACCGTGGGGGCTAGCGGGATAGGGGCAGATACGCAGTATTTT
few | TRBJ2-6 | NA | TRBV30 | CAWSGMNSGANVLTF | TGTGCCTGGAGTGGGATGAACTCTGGGGCCAACGTCCTGACTTTC
NA | TRBJ2-1 | NA | TRBV20-1 | CSASYSTGPYNEQFF | TGCAGTGCTAGCTACTCAACAGGGCCCTACAATGAGCAGTTCTTC
many | TRBJ1-1 | NA | TRBV6-5 | CASSYLGQREAFF | TGTGCCAGCAGTTACTTAGGGCAGCGGGAAGCTTTCTTT
many | TRBJ1-5 | NA | TRBV19 | CASTRGQPQHF | TGTGCCAGTACCCGCGGTCAGCCCCAGCATTTT
many | TRBJ1-2 | NA | TRBV12-3/TRBV12-4 | CASSEGRTGHTF | TGTGCCAGCAGTGAAGGGAGAACAGGGCATACCTTC
many | TRBJ1-2 | NA | TRBV24-1 | CATSDHADSNYGYTF | TGTGCCACCAGTGATCACGCCGACAGCAACTATGGCTACACCTTC
few | TRBJ1-1 | NA | TRBV9 | CASSVGLGGMNTEAFF | TGTGCCAGCAGCGTAGGCCTTGGAGGTATGAACACTGAAGCTTTCTTT
many | TRBJ1-6 | NA | TRBV4-3 | CASSQSLRNSPLHF | TGCGCCAGCAGCCAATCTCTAAGGAATTCACCCCTCCACTTT
NA | TRBJ2-7 | TRBD2 | TRBV20-1 | CSADGLAGNYEQYF | TGCAGTGCGGATGGACTAGCGGGGAACTACGAGCAGTACTTC